This T cell receptor beta chain came from a study of monozygotic twins with inflammatory bowel disease. This CDR3 spans 16 amino acids. Looked up from germline, CDR1 is LNHDA and CDR2 is SQIVND (reference sequence). Using the 5' RACE reads, TCRdb records one entry per CDR3 protein without DNA. The listing records approximately 330,000 distinct CDR3 sequences. Specimen: blood. This sequence originates from a human donor with ulcerative colitis or Crohn's disease, or a healthy co-twin of an affected twin (not recorded which). The chain carries TRBV19 and TRBJ2-7; the D call of TRBD1 rests on TCRdb alone, since no DNA is present to check it. CDR3 amino acids: CASSIGPGQGTYEQYF.